These T cell receptor beta chains were read from a single sample in a study of shared clonotypes between healthy human individuals. Only in-frame clones appear in the TCRdb table, and some are missing; sequencing was by immunoSEQ multiplex PCR. The sample consists of some 2,000,000 clones, approximately 94% of them appearing once. The sequenced sample was naive CD4+ T cells sorted from blood. The receptors shown here come from a man aged 18 to 30 in good health. Each CDR3 is given with its conserved first and last residue. The D gene is left open where the match is weak. Clone size is given for some rows only: seen once, a few or many times, or a class if the clone is expanded.

CDR3 DNA	CDR3 protein	J gene	D gene	clone size	V gene
TGTGCCACCAGCAGAGATATGGGGGGGCCGGGTGAAGCTTTCTTT	CATSRDMGGPGEAFF	TRBJ1-1	.	.	TRBV15
TGTGCCAGCAGCTCCAGCGGGGGCCCTCCGGGCGGGCTGTTTTTT	CASSSSGGPPGGLFF	TRBJ2-2	TRBD2	.	TRBV7-2
TGTGCCAGCAGCCGACGAGACTGGAAATATAATACGCAGTATTTT	CASSRRDWKYNTQYF	TRBJ2-3	.	.	TRBV5-6
TGTGCCAGCTCCCGGGGGACAGGGACCTTCGCTTCAATGAACACTGAAGCTTTCTTT	CASSRGTGTFASMNTEAFF	TRBJ1-1	TRBD1	once	TRBV18
TGTGCCATCAGTGACAAGGGCCTGCTATCCGATCAGCCCCAGCATTTT	CAISDKGLLSDQPQHF	TRBJ1-5	.	.	TRBV10-3
TGTGCCAGCAGGCGACCCGGGAACCCTTCCGGCACAGATACGCAGTATTTT	CASRRPGNPSGTDTQYF	TRBJ2-3	.	.	TRBV11-2
TGTGCCAGCAGCTTAGCGGGCGTCAACACCGGGGAGCTGTTTTTT	CASSLAGVNTGELFF	TRBJ2-2	.	once	TRBV7-3
TGTGCCATCCCCAAACCCGGGACTAGCGGGGGGGCCAGTAATGAGCAGTTCTTC	CAIPKPGTSGGASNEQFF	TRBJ2-1	TRBD2	.	TRBV28
TGTGCCAGCGGGGATACATCGAACACTGAAGCTTTCTTT	CASGDTSNTEAFF	TRBJ1-1	.	.	TRBV2
TGCGCCAGCAGCTTGGGACGACTAATCCTCACTGAAGCTTTCTTT	CASSLGRLILTEAFF	TRBJ1-1	.	once	TRBV5-1
TGCGCCAGCTCGTTGGGGACAGCCACCTACGAGCAGTACTTC	CASSLGTATYEQYF	TRBJ2-7	TRBD1	.	TRBV5-1
TGTGCCAGTGACAGGGAACGGTACGAGCAGTACTTC	CASDRERYEQYF	TRBJ2-7	.	.	TRBV21-1
TGTGCCAGCCGCATAATGAGGGGATGGACTGAAGCTTTCTTT	CASRIMRGWTEAFF	TRBJ1-1	.	.	TRBV6-5
TGTGCCAGCAGGGCGCCCGGGACTAGCATTGAGCAGTTCTTC	CASRAPGTSIEQFF	TRBJ2-1	TRBD2	.	TRBV6-5
TGTGCCAGCCGACGGACTGCCCTGGGAAAACTGTTTTTT	CASRRTALGKLFF	TRBJ1-4	.	.	TRBV6-5
TGTGCCAGCAGCGCCCGGACAGGGATCACAGATACGCAGTATTTT	CASSARTGITDTQYF	TRBJ2-3	TRBD1	once	TRBV14
TGTGCCAGCAGCTATTACCAAGCGGGAGAGGGTGGAGAGACCCAGTACTTC	CASSYYQAGEGGETQYF	TRBJ2-5	TRBD2	.	TRBV5-6
TGTGCCAGCAGCGCGACGGACAGGGTTGACTATGGCTACACCTTC	CASSATDRVDYGYTF	TRBJ1-2	TRBD1	.	TRBV9
TGCGCCAGCAGCTTGAGGGTCGGGAAGAACACTGAAGCTTTCTTT	CASSLRVGKNTEAFF	TRBJ1-1	.	.	TRBV5-1
TGTGCCATCAGTGGGACTAGCGTATCGAACACCGGGGAGCTGTTTTTT	CAISGTSVSNTGELFF	TRBJ2-2	TRBD2	.	TRBV10-3
TGTGCCAGCGCGGGACAGGGTAGGAATTCACCCCTCCACTTT	CASAGQGRNSPLHF	TRBJ1-6	TRBD1	.	TRBV19
TGTGCCAGCAGACCTGACCCCGGGGGCCAGCCCCAGCATTTT	CASRPDPGGQPQHF	TRBJ1-5	.	.	TRBV6-1
TGTGCCAGCAAACTTACCACTAGCGGAGACATTCAGTACTTC	CASKLTTSGDIQYF	TRBJ2-4	TRBD2	.	TRBV2
TGCAGCGTTGCGCAGGGGACAAGCACAGATACGCAGTATTTT	CSVAQGTSTDTQYF	TRBJ2-3	.	.	TRBV29-1
TGTGCCAGCAGCAACTCCCCGGGGAGCTCCTACGAGCAGTACTTC	CASSNSPGSSYEQYF	TRBJ2-7	.	.	TRBV9
TGTGCCAGCAGCGTAGCTAGCGGGAGAGGCCCCCTAGCCAAAAACATTCAGTACTTC	CASSVASGRGPLAKNIQYF	TRBJ2-4	TRBD2	.	TRBV9
TGTGCCAGCAGCTTAGAGGCGCAGGTGCGAACTGAAGCTTTCTTT	CASSLEAQVRTEAFF	TRBJ1-1	.	.	TRBV7-2
TGTGCCAGCTCACCACCGCTGGAGAGCGAGCAGTACTTC	CASSPPLESEQYF	TRBJ2-7	.	.	TRBV18
TGCGCCAGCAGCCACCTTAGCGGGGACTCCTACGAGCAGTACTTC	CASSHLSGDSYEQYF	TRBJ2-7	TRBD2	.	TRBV4-3
TGTGCCAGCAGCTACAGGGAGGGGGCTCCGGAGCAGTACTTC	CASSYREGAPEQYF	TRBJ2-7	.	.	TRBV7-9
TGTGCCAGCAGTCACCAAGACGTCCTAGCGGACGAGCAGTACTTC	CASSHQDVLADEQYF	TRBJ2-7	TRBD2	.	TRBV27
TGCGCCAGCAGCCAAGAACCCCACGCGGGAAACACCATATATTTT	CASSQEPHAGNTIYF	TRBJ1-3	.	.	TRBV4-3
TGTGCCAGCAGTTTCGTGACAGGGCTCGACGAGCAGTACTTC	CASSFVTGLDEQYF	TRBJ2-7	TRBD1	.	TRBV28
TGTGCCAGCAGTGAAGGCCCCCCGGGGGCAGTTAATGAAAAACTGTTTTTT	CASSEGPPGAVNEKLFF	TRBJ1-4	.	.	TRBV6-1
TGTGCCAGCAGTGCCCCCCAATACACCATATATTTT	CASSAPQYTIYF	TRBJ1-3	.	.	TRBV6-6
TGCGCCAGCAGCCGGGACAGGGAATACAATGAGCAGTTCTTC	CASSRDREYNEQFF	TRBJ2-1	TRBD1	.	TRBV5-1
TGTGCCAGCAGCGTAGCTGGCAGGGATAACGAGCAGTACTTC	CASSVAGRDNEQYF	TRBJ2-7	.	.	TRBV9
TGTGCCAGCAGCCAACACCTAGCTTCACCCCTCCACTTT	CASSQHLASPLHF	TRBJ1-6	.	.	TRBV5-5
TGTGCCAGCAGCACTACAGGGATCTACGAGCAGTACTTC	CASSTTGIYEQYF	TRBJ2-7	.	.	TRBV7-9
TGTGCCAGCAGCTTATACAGGGAGGTGGATGAGCAGTTCTTC	CASSLYREVDEQFF	TRBJ2-1	.	few	TRBV5-4